The clone carrying this T cell receptor beta chain was seen just once. Clinical history reported by participants formed the basis on which cohorts were assigned. The source of the sample is a study of blood T cell repertoires in COVID-19. Turning to the study itself: The United States, Italy and Spain provided the acute and convalescent COVID-19 samples. PBMCs, B-cell-depleted T cells, or T cells were the source of the cDNA or gDNA that made up the material.

Authors' methods: Nucleated cell number was recorded as an estimate derived from reference gene primer amplification. Sequenced by immunoSEQ multiplex PCR; TCRdb stores in-frame clones only, minus some. V and J calls and clone size are as listed in that table; D and trimming were resolved from the DNA. The sample lists a few hundred thousand clones; 75% to 90% were seen once. The TCR originated in a woman younger than 35 in a cohort exposed to, infected with or recovered from COVID-19 (not recorded which). Sequencing input: PBMCs or T cells enriched from blood (not recorded which).

The CDR3 DNA follows: TGTGCCAGCGGGGGGATGGGGAGTCCTTTTGAAGCTTTCTTT. Its protein product is CASGGMGSPFEAFF. This chain uses TRBV5-5 with TRBJ1-1; D might be TRBD1 (5 bases). This CDR3 comprises 14 residues. Germline CDR1 and CDR2: SGHKS and YYEKEE (reference sequence). V was pared by 7 bases and J by 7 bases, with 20 bases between.